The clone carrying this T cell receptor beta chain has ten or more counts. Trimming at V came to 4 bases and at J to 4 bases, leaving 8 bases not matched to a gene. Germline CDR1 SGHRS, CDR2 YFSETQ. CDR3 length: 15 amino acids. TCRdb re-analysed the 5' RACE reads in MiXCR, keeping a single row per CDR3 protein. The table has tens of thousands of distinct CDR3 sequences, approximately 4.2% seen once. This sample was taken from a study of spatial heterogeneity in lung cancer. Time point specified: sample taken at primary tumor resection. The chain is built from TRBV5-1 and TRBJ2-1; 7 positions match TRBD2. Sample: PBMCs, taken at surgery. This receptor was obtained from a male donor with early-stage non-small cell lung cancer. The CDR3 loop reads CASSPGLVVYNEQFF. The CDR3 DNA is TGCGCCAGCAGCCCTGGACTAGTCGTATACAATGAGCAGTTCTTC.